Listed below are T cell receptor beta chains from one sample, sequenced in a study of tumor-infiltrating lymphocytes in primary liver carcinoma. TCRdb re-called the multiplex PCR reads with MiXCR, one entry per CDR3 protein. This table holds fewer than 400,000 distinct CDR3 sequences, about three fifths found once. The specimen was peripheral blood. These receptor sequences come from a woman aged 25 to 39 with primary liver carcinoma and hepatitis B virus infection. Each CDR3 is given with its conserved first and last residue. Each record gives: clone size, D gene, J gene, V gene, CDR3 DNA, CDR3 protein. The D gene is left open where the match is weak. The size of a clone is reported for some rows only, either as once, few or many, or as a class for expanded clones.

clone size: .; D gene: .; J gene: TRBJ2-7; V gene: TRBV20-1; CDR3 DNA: TGCAGTGCTAGAGGCCGAAGAGGAAGAATCTACGAGCAGTACTTC; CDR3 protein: CSARGRRGRIYEQYF
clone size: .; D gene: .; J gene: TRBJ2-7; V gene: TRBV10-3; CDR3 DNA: TGTGCCATCAGTGCAGGGCGGCGTGGGGGAAGGATCGAGCAGTACTTC; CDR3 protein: CAISAGRRGGRIEQYF
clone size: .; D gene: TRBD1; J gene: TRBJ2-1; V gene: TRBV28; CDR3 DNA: TGTGCCAGCAGTACCCCAACAAAGACAGGGGAGCAGTTCTTC; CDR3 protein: CASSTPTKTGEQFF
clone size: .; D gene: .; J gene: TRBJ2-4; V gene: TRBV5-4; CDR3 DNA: TGTGCCAACAGCTTACAGACAGGCAAAAACATTCAGTACTTC; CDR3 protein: CANSLQTGKNIQYF
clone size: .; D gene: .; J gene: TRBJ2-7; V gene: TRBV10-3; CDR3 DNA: TGTGCCACTAGTGGGTTATCTTCTCGGGTCTCTCGCAGACAGGACGAGCAGTACTTC; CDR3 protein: CATSGLSSRVSRRQDEQYF
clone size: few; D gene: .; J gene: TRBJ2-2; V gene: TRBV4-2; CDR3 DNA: TGTGCCAGCAGCCAAGGGCCCCAAGGGGGGGGCGGGGAGCTGTTTTTT; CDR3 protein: CASSQGPQGGGGELFF
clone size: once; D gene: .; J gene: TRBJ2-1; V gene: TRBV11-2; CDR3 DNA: TGTGCCAGCAGCCTGGGATGGTTCTACAATGAGCAGTTCTTC; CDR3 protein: CASSLGWFYNEQFF
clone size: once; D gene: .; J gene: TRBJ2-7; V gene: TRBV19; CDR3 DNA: TGTGCCAGTAGTATATCCACGGACTACGAGCAGTGTTTC; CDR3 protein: CASSISTDYEQCF
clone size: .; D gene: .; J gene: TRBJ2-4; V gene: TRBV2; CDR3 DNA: TGTGCCAGCAGTGAGGGGGCGGCCAGAAACATTCAGTACTTC; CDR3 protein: CASSEGAARNIQYF
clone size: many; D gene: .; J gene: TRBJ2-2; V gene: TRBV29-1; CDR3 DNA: TGCAGCGTTGTTGGGGGGCTGAACACCGGGGAGCTGTTTTTT; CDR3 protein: CSVVGGLNTGELFF
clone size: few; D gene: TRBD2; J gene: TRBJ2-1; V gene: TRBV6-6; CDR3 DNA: TGTGCCAGCAGTTTACCCCTAGCGGACGCTTACAATGAGCAGTTCTTC; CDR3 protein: CASSLPLADAYNEQFF
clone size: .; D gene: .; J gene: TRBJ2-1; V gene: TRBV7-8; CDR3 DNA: TGTGCCAGCAGCGAAGGGCCCCCCAGTGAGCAGTTCTTC; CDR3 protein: CASSEGPPSEQFF
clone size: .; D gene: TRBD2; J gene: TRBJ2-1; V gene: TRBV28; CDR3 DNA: TGTGCCAGCAGTCACCCCCGACTAGCGGGAACCCACAATGAGCAGTTCTTC; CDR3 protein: CASSHPRLAGTHNEQFF
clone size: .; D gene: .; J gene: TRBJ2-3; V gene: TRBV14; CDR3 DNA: TGTGCCAGCAGCCAACCAACTAGCCTACGCACAGATACGCAGTATTTT; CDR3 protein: CASSQPTSLRTDTQYF
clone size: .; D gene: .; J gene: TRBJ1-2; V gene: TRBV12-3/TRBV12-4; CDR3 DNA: TGTGCCAGCGCCCTGGATAACTATGGCTACACCTTC; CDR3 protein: CASALDNYGYTF
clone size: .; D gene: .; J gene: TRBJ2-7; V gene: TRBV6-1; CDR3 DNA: TGTGCCATCAGGGACCCAACCACCTACGAGCAGTACTTC; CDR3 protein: CAIRDPTTYEQYF
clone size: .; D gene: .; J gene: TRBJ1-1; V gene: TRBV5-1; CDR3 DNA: TGCGCCAGCAGCTTGGCGGCAGCGACACCGAATACTGAAGCTTTCTTT; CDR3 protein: CASSLAAATPNTEAFF
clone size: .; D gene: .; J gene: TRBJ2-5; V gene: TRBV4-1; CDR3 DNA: TGCGCCAGCAGCCAAGCACCTTCGGAGATCCAGTACTTC; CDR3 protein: CASSQAPSEIQYF
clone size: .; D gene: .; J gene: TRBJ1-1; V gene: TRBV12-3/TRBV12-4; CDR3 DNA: TGTGCCAGCAGTCCTACAGGGATACGGACTGGAGCTTTCTTT; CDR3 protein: CASSPTGIRTGAFF
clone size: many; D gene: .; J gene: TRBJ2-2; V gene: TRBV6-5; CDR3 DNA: TGTGCCAGCAAAAAACAGGACACCGGGGAGCTGTTTTTT; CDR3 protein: CASKKQDTGELFF
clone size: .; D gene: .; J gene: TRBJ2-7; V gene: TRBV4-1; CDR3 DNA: TGCGCCAGCAGCCAAGATAACGAGCGGAGCTCCTACGAGCAGTACTTC; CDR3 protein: CASSQDNERSSYEQYF
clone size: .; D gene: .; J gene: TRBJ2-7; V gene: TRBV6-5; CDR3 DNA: TGTGCCAGCAGTTACTCCGAGACTGCTCGCGGGCAGTACTTC; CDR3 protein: CASSYSETARGQYF
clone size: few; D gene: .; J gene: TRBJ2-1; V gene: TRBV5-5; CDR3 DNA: TGTGCCAGCAGCTTGGTTTTCGGTGCAAATGAGCAGTTCTTC; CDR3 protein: CASSLVFGANEQFF
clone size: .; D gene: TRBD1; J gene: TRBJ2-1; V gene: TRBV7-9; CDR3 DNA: TGTGCCAGCAGCCGACTGAGAGGGACAGGGGGCCGGAATGAGCTGTTCTTC; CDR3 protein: CASSRLRGTGGRNELFF
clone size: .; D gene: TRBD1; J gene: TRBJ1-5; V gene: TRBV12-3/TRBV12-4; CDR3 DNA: TGTGCCAGCAGTTTAAGGACAGGGGGCAATCAGTCCCAGCATTTT; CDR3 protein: CASSLRTGGNQSQHF
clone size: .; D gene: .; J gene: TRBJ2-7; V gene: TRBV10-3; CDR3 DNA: TGTGCCATCAGTGAGCCCGCCGTTGGGACCTCCTACGAGCAGTACTTC; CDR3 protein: CAISEPAVGTSYEQYF
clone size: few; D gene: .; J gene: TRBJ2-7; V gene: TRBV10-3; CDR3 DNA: TGTGACATCATGGCACCCGAACCGGACTACGAGCAGTACTTC; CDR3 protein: CDIMAPEPDYEQYF
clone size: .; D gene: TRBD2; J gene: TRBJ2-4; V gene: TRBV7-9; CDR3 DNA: TGTGCCAGCAGCTCAAGGACTAGCGGGGGGGGGTTGGCCAAAAACATTCAGTACTTC; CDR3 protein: CASSSRTSGGGLAKNIQYF
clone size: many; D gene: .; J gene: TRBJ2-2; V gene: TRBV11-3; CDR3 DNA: TGTGCCAGCAGCTTAGGCAGGACCGGGGAGCTGTTTTTT; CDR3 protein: CASSLGRTGELFF
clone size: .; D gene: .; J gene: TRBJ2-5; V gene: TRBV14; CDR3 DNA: TGTGCCAGTAGCCAAGTGGTAGGACATGTGACCCAGTACTTC; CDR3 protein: CASSQVVGHVTQYF
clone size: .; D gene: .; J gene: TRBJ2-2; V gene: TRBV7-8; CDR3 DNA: TGTGCCAGCAGCTCAGGGGGGGCGAACATCGGGGAGCTGTTTTTT; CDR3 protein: CASSSGGANIGELFF
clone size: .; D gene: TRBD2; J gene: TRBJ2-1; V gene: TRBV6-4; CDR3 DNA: TGTGCCAGCAGTGCCTTAGCGGGAGCTGTTGAGCAGTTCTTC; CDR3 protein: CASSALAGAVEQFF
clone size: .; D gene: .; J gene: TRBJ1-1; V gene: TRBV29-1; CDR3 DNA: TGCATCGTTGGTCTCGGGGGGCGATGGAACACTGAAGCTTTCTTT; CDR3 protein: CIVGLGGRWNTEAFF
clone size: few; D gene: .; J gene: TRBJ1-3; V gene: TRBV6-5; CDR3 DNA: TGTGCCAGCAGTTACGGATTGGGAGGTGTCGCTGGAAACACCATATATTTT; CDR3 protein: CASSYGLGGVAGNTIYF
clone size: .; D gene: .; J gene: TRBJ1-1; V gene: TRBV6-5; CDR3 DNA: TGTGCCAGCAGTTACTCTAAGGATAAAGCTTTCTTT; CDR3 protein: CASSYSKDKAFF
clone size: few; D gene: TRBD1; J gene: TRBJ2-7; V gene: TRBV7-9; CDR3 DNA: TGTGCCAGCAGCCAGCCCGGGACAGGGGGAGAGGAGCAGTACTTC; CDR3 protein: CASSQPGTGGEEQYF
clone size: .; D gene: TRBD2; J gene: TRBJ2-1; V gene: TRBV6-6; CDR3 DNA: TGTGCCAGCACTCTAGCGGGAGTCCACAATGAGCAGTTCTTC; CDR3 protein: CASTLAGVHNEQFF
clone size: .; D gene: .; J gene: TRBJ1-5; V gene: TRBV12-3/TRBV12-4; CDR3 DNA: TGCGTCAGCAGCCCGGGCCAGGCAAATCAGCCCCAGCATTTT; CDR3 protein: CVSSPGQANQPQHF